This TCR beta chain was recorded in a study of blood T cell repertoires in COVID-19. The wider study: There were acute and convalescent COVID-19 samples, and they came from the United States, Italy and Spain. T cells, B-cell-depleted T cells, or PBMCs provided the cDNA or gDNA that served as material.

The CDR3 consists of 14 residues. Trimming removed 6 bases from V and 1 base from J, with 12 bases in between. CDR1 is LNHDA and CDR2 is SQIVND in the germline V gene (reference sequence). Per the original data handling: The authors estimated nucleated cell counts from reference gene primer amplification. Profiling relied on immunoSEQ multiplex PCR, and the TCRdb table lists in-frame clones only, not all of them. That table is the source of V, J and clone size, and D and trimming were worked out from the DNA. The table shows about 110,000 clones, with roughly 88% occurring only once. The sequenced sample consisted of peripheral blood. The sequence came from a human donor in a cohort sampled during active COVID-19. J is TRBJ1-1 and V is TRBV19; the D gene is possibly TRBD1 (6 bases). This chain's CDR3 is CASRPWTENTEAFF. CDR3 DNA sequence: TGTGCCAGTAGACCCTGGACAGAGAACACTGAAGCTTTCTTT. Supplemented by reference TRBV19 and TRBJ1-1, the full variable domain reads DGGITQSPKYLFRKEGQNVTLSCEQNLNHDAMYWYRQDPGQGLRLIYYSQIVNDFQKGDIAEGYSVSREKKESFPLTVTSAQKNPTAFYLCASRPWTENTEAFFGQGTRLTVV.